There are many counts of the clone carrying this TCR beta chain. Its antigen remains unidentified. The data were obtained in a study of regulatory T cells in long-lasting Graves disease. Specified time point: newly diagnosed GD, antithyroid drugs for less than 3 months. From PBMCs, RNA was extracted and then used to make the TCR library. Arm-PCR of CDR3 regions with iRepertoire HTBI primers generated TCR beta libraries. From the multiplex PCR reads, TCRdb called clonotypes with MiXCR, one entry per CDR3 protein. The table shows about 430,000 distinct CDR3 sequences, with 15% occurring only once. Per germline, CDR1 DFQATT and CDR2 SNEGSKA (reference sequence). The CDR3 contains 18 residues. Trimming removed 1 base from V and 4 bases from J; junction bases left unmatched: 11. General study results and limits: The study found lower TCR diversity in persistent Graves' patients than in newly diagnosed ones.

These sequences were also reported in another study, on T cells in Graves' hyperthyroidism and ophthalmopathy. From that paper: The HTBI primer set drove a first-round RT-PCR of the TCR CDR3.

The clonotype was recovered from a woman between 35 and 50 years old with Graves disease. The sequenced sample was peripheral blood mononuclear cells (PBMCs), obtained at new diagnosis, from a patient treated with antithyroid drugs. The chain couples TRBV20-1 to TRBJ2-1; 12 bases align to TRBD2. CDR3 protein: CSARGTSGKGGVYNEQFF. The CDR3 DNA reads TGCAGTGCTAGAGGGACTAGCGGGAAGGGAGGGGTTTACAATGAGCAGTTCTTC.